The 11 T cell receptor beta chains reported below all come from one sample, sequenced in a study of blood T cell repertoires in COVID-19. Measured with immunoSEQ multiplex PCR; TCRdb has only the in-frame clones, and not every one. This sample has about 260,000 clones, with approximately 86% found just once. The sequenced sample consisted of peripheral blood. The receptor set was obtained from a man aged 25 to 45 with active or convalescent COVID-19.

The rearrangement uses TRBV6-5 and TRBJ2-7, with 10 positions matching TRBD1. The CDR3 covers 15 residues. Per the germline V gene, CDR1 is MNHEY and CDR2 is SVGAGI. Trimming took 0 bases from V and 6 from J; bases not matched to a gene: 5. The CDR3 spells CASSYSGTGVVEQYF. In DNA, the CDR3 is TGTGCCAGCAGTTACTCCGGGACAGGGGTGGTCGAGCAGTACTTC.

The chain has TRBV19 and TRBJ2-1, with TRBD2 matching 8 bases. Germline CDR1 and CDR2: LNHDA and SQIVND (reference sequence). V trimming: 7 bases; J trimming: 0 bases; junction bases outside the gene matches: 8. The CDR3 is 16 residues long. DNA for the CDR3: TGTGCCAGTATGTTGGCGGGGGGCCGCTCCTACAATGAGCAGTTCTTC. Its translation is CASMLAGGRSYNEQFF.

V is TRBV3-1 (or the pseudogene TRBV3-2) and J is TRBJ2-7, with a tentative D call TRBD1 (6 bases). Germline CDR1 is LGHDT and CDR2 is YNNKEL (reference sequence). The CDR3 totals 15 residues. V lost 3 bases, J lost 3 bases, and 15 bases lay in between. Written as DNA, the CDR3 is TGTGCCAGCAGCCAGGCAGGGGACGCCTACTACGAGCAGTACTTC. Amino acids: CASSQAGDAYYEQYF.

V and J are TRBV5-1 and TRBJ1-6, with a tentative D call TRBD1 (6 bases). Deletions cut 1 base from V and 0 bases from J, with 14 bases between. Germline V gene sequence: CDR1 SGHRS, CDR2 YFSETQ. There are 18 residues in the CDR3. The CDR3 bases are TGCGCCAGCAGCTTGAGGACAGCTTCAAGCTCCTATAATTCACCCCTCCACTTT. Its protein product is CASSLRTASSSYNSPLHF.

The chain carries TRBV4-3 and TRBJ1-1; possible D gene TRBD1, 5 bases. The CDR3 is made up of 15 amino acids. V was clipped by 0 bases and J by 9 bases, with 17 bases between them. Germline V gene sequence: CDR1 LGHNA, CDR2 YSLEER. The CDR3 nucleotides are TGCGCCAGCAGCCAAGATCTGGGAGGAACAGGACAAGCTTTCTTT. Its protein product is CASSQDLGGTGQAFF.

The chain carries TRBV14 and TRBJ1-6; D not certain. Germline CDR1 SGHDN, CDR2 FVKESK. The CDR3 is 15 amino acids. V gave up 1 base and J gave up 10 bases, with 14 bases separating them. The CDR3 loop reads CASSQGARRSSPLHF. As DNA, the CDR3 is TGTGCCAGCAGCCAAGGAGCCAGGAGGAGCTCACCCCTCCACTTT. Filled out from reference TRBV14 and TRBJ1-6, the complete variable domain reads EAGVTQFPSHSVIEKGQTVTLRCDPISGHDNLYWYRRVMGKEIKFLLHFVKESKQDESGMPNNRFLAERTGGTYSTLKVQPAELEDSGVYFCASSQGARRSSPLHFGNGTRLTVT.

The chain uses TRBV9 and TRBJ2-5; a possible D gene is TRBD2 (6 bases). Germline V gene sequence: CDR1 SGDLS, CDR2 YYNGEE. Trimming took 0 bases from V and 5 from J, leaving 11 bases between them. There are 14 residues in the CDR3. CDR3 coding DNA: TGTGCCAGCAGCGTAGGGCAGGCGGGGGAGACCCAGTACTTC. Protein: CASSVGQAGETQYF. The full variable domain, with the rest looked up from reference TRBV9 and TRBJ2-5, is DSGVTQTPKHLITATGQRVTLRCSPRSGDLSVYWYQQSLDQGLQFLIQYYNGEERAKGNILERFSAQQFPDLHSELNLSSLELGDSALYFCASSVGQAGETQYFGPGTRLLVL.

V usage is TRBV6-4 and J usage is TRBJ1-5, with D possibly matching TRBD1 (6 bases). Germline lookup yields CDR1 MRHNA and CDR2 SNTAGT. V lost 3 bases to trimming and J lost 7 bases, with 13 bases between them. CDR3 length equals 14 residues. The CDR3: CASSEDSLGQPQHF. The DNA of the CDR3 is TGTGCCAGCAGTGAGGACAGCCTGGGGCAGCCCCAGCATTTT.

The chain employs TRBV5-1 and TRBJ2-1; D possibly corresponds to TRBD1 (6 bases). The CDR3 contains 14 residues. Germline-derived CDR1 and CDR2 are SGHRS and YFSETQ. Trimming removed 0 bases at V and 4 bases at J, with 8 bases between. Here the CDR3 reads CASSLGGPYNEQFF. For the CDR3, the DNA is TGCGCCAGCAGCTTGGGGGGGCCGTACAATGAGCAGTTCTTC. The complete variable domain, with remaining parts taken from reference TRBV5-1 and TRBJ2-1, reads KAGVTQTPRYLIKTRGQQVTLSCSPISGHRSVSWYQQTPGQGLQFLFEYFSETQRNKGNFPGRFSGRQFSNSRSEMNVSTLELGDSALYLCASSLGGPYNEQFFGPGTRLTVL.

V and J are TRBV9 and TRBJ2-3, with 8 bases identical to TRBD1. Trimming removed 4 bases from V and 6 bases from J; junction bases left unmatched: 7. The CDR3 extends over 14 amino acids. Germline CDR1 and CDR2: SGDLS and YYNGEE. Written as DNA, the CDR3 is TGTGCCAGCAGCCTGCGGACAGGGCCGGATACGCAGTATTTT. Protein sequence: CASSLRTGPDTQYF.

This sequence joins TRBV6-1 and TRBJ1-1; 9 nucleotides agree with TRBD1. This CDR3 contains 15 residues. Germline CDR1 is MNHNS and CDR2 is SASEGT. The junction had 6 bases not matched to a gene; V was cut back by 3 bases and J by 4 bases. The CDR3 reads CASSEYRGQGTEAFF. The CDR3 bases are TGTGCCAGCAGTGAGTACAGGGGGCAGGGCACTGAAGCTTTCTTT.